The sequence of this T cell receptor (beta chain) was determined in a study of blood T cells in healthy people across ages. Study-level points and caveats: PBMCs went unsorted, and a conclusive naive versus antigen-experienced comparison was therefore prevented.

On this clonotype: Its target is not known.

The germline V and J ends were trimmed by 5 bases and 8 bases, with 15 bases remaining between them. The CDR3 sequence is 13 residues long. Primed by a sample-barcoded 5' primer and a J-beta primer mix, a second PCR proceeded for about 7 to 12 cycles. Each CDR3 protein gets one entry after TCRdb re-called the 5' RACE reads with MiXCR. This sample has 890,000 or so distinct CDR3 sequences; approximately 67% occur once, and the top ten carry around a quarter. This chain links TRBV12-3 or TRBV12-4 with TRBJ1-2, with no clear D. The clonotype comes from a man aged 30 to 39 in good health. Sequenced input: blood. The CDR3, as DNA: TGTGCCAGCAGTCCACCCGAGGTTTTCGGCTACACCTTC. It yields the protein CASSPPEVFGYTF.